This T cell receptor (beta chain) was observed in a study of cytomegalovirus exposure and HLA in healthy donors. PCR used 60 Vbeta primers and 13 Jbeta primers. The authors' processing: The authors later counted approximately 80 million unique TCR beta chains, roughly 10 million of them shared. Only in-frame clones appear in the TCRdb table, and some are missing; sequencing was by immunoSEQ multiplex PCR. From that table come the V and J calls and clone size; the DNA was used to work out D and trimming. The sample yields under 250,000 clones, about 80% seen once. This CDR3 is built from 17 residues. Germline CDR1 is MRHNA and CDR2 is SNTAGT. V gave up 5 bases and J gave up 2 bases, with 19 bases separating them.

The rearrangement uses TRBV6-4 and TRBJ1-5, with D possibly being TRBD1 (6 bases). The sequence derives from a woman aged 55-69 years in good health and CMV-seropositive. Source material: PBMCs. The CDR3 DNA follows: TGTGCCAGCAGTTCCCACAATCAGGGGAAGGGCAATCAGCCCCAGCATTTT. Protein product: CASSSHNQGKGNQPQHF.